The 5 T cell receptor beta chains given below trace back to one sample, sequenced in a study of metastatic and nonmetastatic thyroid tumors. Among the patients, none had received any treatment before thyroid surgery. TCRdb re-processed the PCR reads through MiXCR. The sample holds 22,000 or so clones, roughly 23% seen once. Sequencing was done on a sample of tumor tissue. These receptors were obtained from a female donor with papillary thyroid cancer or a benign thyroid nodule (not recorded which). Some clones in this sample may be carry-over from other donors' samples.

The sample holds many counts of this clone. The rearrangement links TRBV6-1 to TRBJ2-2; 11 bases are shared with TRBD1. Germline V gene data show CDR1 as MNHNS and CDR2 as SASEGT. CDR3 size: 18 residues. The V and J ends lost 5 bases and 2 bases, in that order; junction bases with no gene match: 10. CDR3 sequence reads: CASSWGGGTGGNTGELFF. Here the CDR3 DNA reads TGTGCCAGCAGTTGGGGGGGGGGGACAGGGGGTAACACCGGGGAGCTGTTTTTT.

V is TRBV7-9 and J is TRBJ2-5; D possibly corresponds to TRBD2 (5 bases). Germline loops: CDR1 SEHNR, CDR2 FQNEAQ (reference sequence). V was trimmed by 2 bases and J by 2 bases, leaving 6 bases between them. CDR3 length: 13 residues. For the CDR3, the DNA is TGTGCCAGCAGCTTATGGACTCAAGAGACCCAGTACTTC. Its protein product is CASSLWTQETQYF.

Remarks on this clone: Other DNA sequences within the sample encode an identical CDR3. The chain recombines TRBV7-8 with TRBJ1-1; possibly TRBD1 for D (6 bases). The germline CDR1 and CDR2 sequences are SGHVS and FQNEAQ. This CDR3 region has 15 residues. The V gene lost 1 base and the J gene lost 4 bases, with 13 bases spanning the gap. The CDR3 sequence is CASSLGSGVGTEAFF. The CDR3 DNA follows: TGTGCCAGCAGCTTAGGATCAGGGGTGGGCACTGAAGCTTTCTTT. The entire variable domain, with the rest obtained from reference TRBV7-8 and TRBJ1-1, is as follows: GAGVSQSPRYKVAKRGQDVALRCDPISGHVSLFWYQQALGQGPEFLTYFQNEAQLDKSGLPSDRFFAERPEGSVSTLKIQRTQQEDSAVYLCASSLGSGVGTEAFFGQGTRLTVV.

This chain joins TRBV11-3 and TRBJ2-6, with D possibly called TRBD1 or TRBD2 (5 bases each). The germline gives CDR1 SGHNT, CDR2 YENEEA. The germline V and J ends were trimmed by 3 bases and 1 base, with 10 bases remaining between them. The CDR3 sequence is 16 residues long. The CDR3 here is CASSLVWGSGANVLTF. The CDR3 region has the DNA TGTGCCAGCAGCTTGGTTTGGGGGTCTGGGGCCAACGTCCTGACTTTC.

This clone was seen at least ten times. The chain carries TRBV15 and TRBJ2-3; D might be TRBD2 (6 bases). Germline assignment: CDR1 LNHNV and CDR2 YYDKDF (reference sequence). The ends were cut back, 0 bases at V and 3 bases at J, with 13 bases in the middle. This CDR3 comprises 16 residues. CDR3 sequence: CATSRDLAGSTDTQYF. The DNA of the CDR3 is TGTGCCACCAGCAGAGATCTAGCCGGGAGTACAGATACGCAGTATTTT.